The 17 T cell receptor beta chains listed next were all sequenced from one sample in a study of T cells in Graves' hyperthyroidism and ophthalmopathy. TCR beta CDR3 region amplification was performed from RNA transcripts. A first-round RT-PCR of the TCR CDR3 used the HTBI primer set. TCRdb re-derived calls from the multiplex PCR reads in MiXCR, one entry per CDR3 protein. The sample consists of around 350,000 distinct CDR3 sequences, about 20% of them appearing once. What was sequenced was blood. These receptors were collected from a woman in her late teens or twenties with Graves' hyperthyroidism.

This clonotype has just a few counts. The chain uses TRBV9 and TRBJ2-7; 8 positions match TRBD2. Germline CDR1 SGDLS, CDR2 YYNGEE. Trimming at V came to 4 bases and at J to 6 bases, leaving 6 bases not matched to a gene. This CDR3 comprises 13 residues. CDR3 DNA sequence: TGTGCCAGCAGCCCGGGACTAGTTGGCGAGCAGTACTTC. Amino acids: CASSPGLVGEQYF.

The table lists this clonotype with a few counts. The genes are TRBV12-3 or TRBV12-4 and TRBJ1-2; D gene unclear. This CDR3 spans 14 amino acids. V lost 6 bases and J lost 6, with 17 bases in between. In DNA form, the CDR3 reads TGTGCCAGCAGCCGTCGGACTGTGGATGATGGCTACACCTTC. Its protein is CASSRRTVDDGYTF.

This rearrangement joins TRBV6-2 or TRBV6-3 to TRBJ1-1, with 7 bases matching TRBD1. This CDR3 region has 12 residues. Germline-derived CDR1 and CDR2 are MNHEY and SVGEGT. V lost 7 bases to trimming and J lost 8 bases; unmatched junction nucleotides: 7. CDR3 coding DNA: TGTGCCAGCATGAGAACACAGGGGGAAGCTTTCTTT. It yields the protein CASMRTQGEAFF.

This clonotype appeared a few times. The rearrangement uses TRBV12-3 or TRBV12-4 and TRBJ1-2; 7 bases line up with TRBD1. The CDR3 has 12 amino acids. The V and J ends lost 6 bases and 7 bases, in that order; junction bases with no gene match: 5. The CDR3 DNA is TGTGCCAGCAGACCAGGGGGTGGTGGCTACACCTTC. Protein: CASRPGGGGYTF.

In its sample, this clonotype was seen many times. The V call is TRBV4-1, the J call TRBJ1-5; D perhaps matches TRBD1 (5 bases). Germline loops: CDR1 MGHRA, CDR2 YSYEKL. The germline V and J ends were trimmed by 1 base and 7 bases, with 14 bases remaining between them. CDR3 size: 15 residues. The chain's CDR3 is CASSQVTGAGQPQHF. The CDR3 DNA sequence: TGCGCCAGCAGCCAAGTCACAGGTGCAGGGCAGCCCCAGCATTTT.

The table lists this clonotype with many counts. The chain carries TRBV5-1 and TRBJ1-2, with a tentative D call TRBD1 (6 bases). This CDR3 comprises 15 residues. The ends were cut back, 3 bases at V and 4 bases at J, with 16 bases in the middle. The germline V gene has CDR1 SGHRS and CDR2 YFSETQ. CDR3 bases: TGCGCCAGCAGCTGGTGGACAGCGTGGGGCTATGGCTACACCTTC. Protein: CASSWWTAWGYGYTF. Supplemented by reference TRBV5-1 and TRBJ1-2, the full variable domain reads KAGVTQTPRYLIKTRGQQVTLSCSPISGHRSVSWYQQTPGQGLQFLFEYFSETQRNKGNFPGRFSGRQFSNSRSEMNVSTLELGDSALYLCASSWWTAWGYGYTFGSGTRLTVV.

This clonotype was counted ten times or more. The rearrangement uses TRBV5-1 and TRBJ1-5; 10 bases are shared with TRBD1. The CDR3 runs 19 residues. V was pared by 4 bases and J by 0 bases, with 13 bases of the junction left unmatched. Looked up from germline, CDR1 is SGHRS and CDR2 is YFSETQ. The chain's CDR3 is CASSAKTGGVPSSNQPQHF. CDR3 in DNA: TGCGCCAGCAGCGCCAAGACAGGGGGCGTCCCTTCTAGCAATCAGCCCCAGCATTTT.

This clonotype was observed many times. The J gene is TRBJ1-3, the V gene TRBV16; D call uncertain. Trimming cost V 0 bases and J 0 bases, with 9 bases left between them. The CDR3 length is 16 residues. Germline-derived CDR1 and CDR2 are KGHSY and FQNENV. CDR3: CASSQSVGSSGNTIYF. CDR3 coding DNA: TGTGCCAGCAGCCAATCAGTCGGTAGCTCTGGAAACACCATATATTTT. Complete variable domain (other parts from reference TRBV16 and TRBJ1-3): GEEVAQTPKHLVRGEGQKAKLYCAPIKGHSYVFWYQQVLKNEFKFLISFQNENVFDETGMPKERFSAKCLPNSPCSLEIQATKLEDSAVYFCASSQSVGSSGNTIYFGEGSWLTVV.

This chain connects TRBV19 to TRBJ2-5, with 8 bases that match TRBD2. Per germline, CDR1 LNHDA and CDR2 SQIVND (reference sequence). The CDR3 totals 14 residues. V shed 6 bases, J shed 3 bases, and the junction held 6 bases outside the gene matches. The DNA for the CDR3 is TGTGCCAGTAGCCCCGGGGGGGAAGAAGAGACCCAGTACTTC. Protein sequence: CASSPGGEEETQYF.

This clonotype was recorded many times. The J gene is TRBJ2-5, the V gene TRBV29-1, with no clear D. The CDR3 is made up of 15 amino acids. Looked up from germline, CDR1 is SQVTM and CDR2 is ANQGSEA. V gave up 6 bases and J gave up 5 bases, with 22 bases separating them. CDR3 DNA: TGCAGCGTGGCCCCCGGTATGGTCAGCTTGGAGACCCAGTACTTC. It yields the protein CSVAPGMVSLETQYF.

This chain links TRBV7-3 with TRBJ1-1, with TRBD1 matching over 9 bases. Germline V gives CDR1 SGHTA, CDR2 FQGTGA. J gave up 3 bases and V 3 bases, and 8 bases lay outside the gene matches. The length of the CDR3 is 16 residues. This CDR3 reads CASSFGTGRVYTEAFF. The DNA of the CDR3 is TGTGCCAGCAGCTTCGGGACAGGGAGAGTTTACACTGAAGCTTTCTTT. The full variable domain, its missing parts supplied by reference TRBV7-3 and TRBJ1-1, is GAGVSQTPSNKVTEKGKYVELRCDPISGHTALYWYRQSLGQGPEFLIYFQGTGAADDSGLPNDRFFAVRPEGSVSTLKIQRTERGDSAVYLCASSFGTGRVYTEAFFGQGTRLTVV.

This clonotype has at least ten counts. V and J are TRBV12-3 or TRBV12-4 and TRBJ2-3; D gene unclear. The CDR3 consists of 14 residues. V lost 2 bases, J lost 1 base, and 7 bases lay in between. CDR3 nucleotides: TGTGCCAGCAGTTTACCCGGGCGCACAGATACGCAGTATTTT. This translates into CASSLPGRTDTQYF.

The chain recombines TRBV24-1 with TRBJ2-7, with D possibly TRBD1 on 6 matching bases. The V gene lost 2 bases and the J gene lost 1 base, with 11 bases spanning the gap. Germline V gene sequence: CDR1 KGHDR, CDR2 SFDVKD. The CDR3 is 15 residues long. As DNA, the CDR3 is TGTGCCACCAGTGATTCATCCGGACAGTCCTACGAGCAGTACTTC. Its translation: CATSDSSGQSYEQYF.

The rearrangement joins TRBV12-3 or TRBV12-4 to TRBJ1-1; D unresolved. This CDR3 spans 11 amino acids. Trimming cost V 0 bases and J 6 bases, with 2 bases left between them. CDR3 nucleotides: TGTGCCAGCAGTTTAGCGGCTGAAGCTTTCTTT. This translates into CASSLAAEAFF.

This clonotype was observed at least ten times. J is TRBJ2-7 and V is TRBV20-1; 9 nucleotides line up with TRBD2. This CDR3 has 14 amino acids. Germline V lookup: CDR1 DFQATT, CDR2 SNEGSKA (reference sequence). After removal of 2 bases from V and 3 bases from J, the junction contained 5 bases not matched to a gene. This CDR3 reads CSARKAGGFYEQYF. CDR3 nucleotides: TGCAGTGCTAGAAAAGCGGGGGGATTCTACGAGCAGTACTTC.

This clonotype was recorded at least ten times. The chain couples TRBV6-5 to TRBJ1-1; D might be TRBD1 (5 bases). CDR1 is MNHEY, CDR2 SVGAGI, per germline. The CDR3 totals 16 residues. V was cut by 0 bases and J by 6 bases, with 17 bases left in between. The CDR3: CASSYSRWGSFAEAFF. DNA of the CDR3: TGTGCCAGCAGTTACTCGAGATGGGGGAGTTTCGCTGAAGCTTTCTTT.

V usage is TRBV7-2 and J usage is TRBJ1-1; the D is unclear. CDR1 is SGHTA, CDR2 FQGNSA, per germline. The CDR3 has 13 amino acids. V was cut by 4 bases and J by 4 bases, with 10 bases left in between. The CDR3 protein is CASSYDWTTEAFF. The CDR3 DNA follows: TGTGCCAGCAGCTACGATTGGACCACTGAAGCTTTCTTT.